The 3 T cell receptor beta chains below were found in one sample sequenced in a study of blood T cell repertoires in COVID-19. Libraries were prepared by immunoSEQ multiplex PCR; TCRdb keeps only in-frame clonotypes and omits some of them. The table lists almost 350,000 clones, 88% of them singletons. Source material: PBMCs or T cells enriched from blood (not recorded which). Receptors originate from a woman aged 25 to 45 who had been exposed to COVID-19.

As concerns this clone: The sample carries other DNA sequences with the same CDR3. For the CDR3, the DNA is TGTGCCAGCAGCCAGGACTCCGGGCGAGATCAGCCCCAGCATTTT. It is translated as CASSQDSGRDQPQHF. The chain has TRBV3-1 (or the pseudogene TRBV3-2) and TRBJ1-5; D is unclear. The CDR3 totals 15 residues. Germline CDR1 and CDR2: LGHDT and YNNKEL (reference sequence). V lost 3 bases to trimming and J lost 5 bases, with 14 bases between them.

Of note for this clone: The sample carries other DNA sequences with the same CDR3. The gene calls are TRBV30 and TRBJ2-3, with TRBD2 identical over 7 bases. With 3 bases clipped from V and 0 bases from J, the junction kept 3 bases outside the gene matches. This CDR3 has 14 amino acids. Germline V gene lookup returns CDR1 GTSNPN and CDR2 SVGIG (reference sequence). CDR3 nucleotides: TGTGCCTGGAGGGCTAGCGGAAGCACAGATACGCAGTATTTT. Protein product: CAWRASGSTDTQYF.

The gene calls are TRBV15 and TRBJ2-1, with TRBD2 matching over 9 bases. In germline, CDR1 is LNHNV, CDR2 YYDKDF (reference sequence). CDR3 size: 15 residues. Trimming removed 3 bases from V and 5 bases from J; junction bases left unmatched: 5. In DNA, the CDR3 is TGTGCCACCAGCAGTGAAGCGGGGGGACACAATGAGCAGTTCTTC. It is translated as CATSSEAGGHNEQFF.